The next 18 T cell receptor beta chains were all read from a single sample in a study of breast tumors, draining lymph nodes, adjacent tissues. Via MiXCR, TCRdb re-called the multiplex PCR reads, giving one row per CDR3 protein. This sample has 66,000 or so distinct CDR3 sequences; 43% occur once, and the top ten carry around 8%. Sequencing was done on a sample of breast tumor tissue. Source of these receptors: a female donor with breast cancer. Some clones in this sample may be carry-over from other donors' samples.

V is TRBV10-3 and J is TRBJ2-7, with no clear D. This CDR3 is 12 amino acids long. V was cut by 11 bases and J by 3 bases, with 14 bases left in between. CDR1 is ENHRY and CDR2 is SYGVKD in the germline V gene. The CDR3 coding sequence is TGTGCCTCGACGGCCCCCCTCTACGAGCAGTACTTC. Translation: CASTAPLYEQYF.

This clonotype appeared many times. The CDR3 DNA follows: TGCAGTGCTCGCACAGGGGACAATAATTCACCCCTCCACTTT. Translation: CSARTGDNNSPLHF. The rearrangement links TRBV20-1 to TRBJ1-6, with 7 bases aligning to TRBD1. Germline CDR1 reads DFQATT; CDR2 reads SNEGSKA (reference sequence). CDR3 length equals 14 residues. Unmatched junction bases numbered 6, after V lost 5 bases and J lost 5 bases.

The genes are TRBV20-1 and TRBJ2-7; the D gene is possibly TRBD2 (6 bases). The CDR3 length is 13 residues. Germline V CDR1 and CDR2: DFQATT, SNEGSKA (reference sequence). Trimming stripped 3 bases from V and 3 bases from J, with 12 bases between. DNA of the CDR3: TGCAGTGCTAGGTACGGGGGTAGCTACGAGCAGTACTTC. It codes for CSARYGGSYEQYF.

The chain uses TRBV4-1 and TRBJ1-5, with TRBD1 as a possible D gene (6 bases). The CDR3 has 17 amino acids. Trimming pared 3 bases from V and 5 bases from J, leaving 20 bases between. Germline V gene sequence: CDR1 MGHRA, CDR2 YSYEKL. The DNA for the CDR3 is TGCGCCAGCAGCCAGAGAGAGGGGGTAGCAGGAGATCAGCCCCAGCATTTT. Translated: CASSQREGVAGDQPQHF.

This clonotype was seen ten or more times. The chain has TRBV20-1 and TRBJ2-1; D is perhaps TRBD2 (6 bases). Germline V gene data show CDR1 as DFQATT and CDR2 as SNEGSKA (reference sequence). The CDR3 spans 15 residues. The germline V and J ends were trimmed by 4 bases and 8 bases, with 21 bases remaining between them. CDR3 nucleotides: TGCAGTGCTACGCCCGCCGGGGGAAGGGTGGATGAGCAGTTCTTC. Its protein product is CSATPAGGRVDEQFF.

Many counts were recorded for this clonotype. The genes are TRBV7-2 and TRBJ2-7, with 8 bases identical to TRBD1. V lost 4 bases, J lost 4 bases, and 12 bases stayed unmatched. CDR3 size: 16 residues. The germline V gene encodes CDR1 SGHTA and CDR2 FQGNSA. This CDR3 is CASSSTSRRGQYEQYF. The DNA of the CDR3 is TGTGCCAGCAGCTCCACCTCACGCAGGGGGCAATACGAGCAGTACTTC.

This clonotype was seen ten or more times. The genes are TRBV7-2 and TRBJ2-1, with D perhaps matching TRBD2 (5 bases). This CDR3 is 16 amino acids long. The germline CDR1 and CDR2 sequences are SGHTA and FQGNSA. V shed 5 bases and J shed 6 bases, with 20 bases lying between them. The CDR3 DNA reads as TGTGCCAGCAGCCCCTGGGCAAATCTTGAGGGCAATGAGCAGTTCTTC. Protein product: CASSPWANLEGNEQFF.

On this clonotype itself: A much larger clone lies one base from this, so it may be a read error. In DNA form, the CDR3 reads TGTGCCAGCAGTGAAGCGAGGTGGGAAAGGGACGTTGGGGAGACCCAGTACTTC. This encodes CASSEARWERDVGETQYF. The chain joins TRBV6-1 to TRBJ2-5; either TRBD1 or TRBD2 may supply D (5 bases each). Trimming shortened V by 0 bases and J by 5 bases, and 22 bases separated the two germline ends. There are 18 residues in the CDR3. In germline, CDR1 is MNHNS, CDR2 SASEGT.

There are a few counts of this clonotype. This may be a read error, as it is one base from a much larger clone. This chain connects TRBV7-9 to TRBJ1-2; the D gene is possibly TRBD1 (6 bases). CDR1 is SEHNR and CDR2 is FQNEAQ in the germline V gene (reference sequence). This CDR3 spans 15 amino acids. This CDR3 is CASSLVPRGAYGYPF. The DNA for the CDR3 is TGTGCCAGCAGCTTAGTCCCGCGGGGGGCTTATGGCTACCCCTTC. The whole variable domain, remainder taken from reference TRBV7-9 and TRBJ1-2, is DTGVSQNPRHKITKRGQNVTFRCDPISEHNRLYWYRQTLGQGPEFLTYFQNEAQLEKSRLLSDRFSAERPKGSFSTLEIQRTEQGDSAMYLCASSLVPRGAYGYPFGSGTRLTVV.

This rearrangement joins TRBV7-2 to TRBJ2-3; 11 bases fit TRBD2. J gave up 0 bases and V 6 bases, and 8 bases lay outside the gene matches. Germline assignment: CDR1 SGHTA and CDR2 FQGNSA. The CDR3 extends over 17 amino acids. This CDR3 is CASRRSGGARSTDTQYF. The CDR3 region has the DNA TGTGCCAGCAGACGTAGCGGGGGGGCTCGGAGCACAGATACGCAGTATTTT.

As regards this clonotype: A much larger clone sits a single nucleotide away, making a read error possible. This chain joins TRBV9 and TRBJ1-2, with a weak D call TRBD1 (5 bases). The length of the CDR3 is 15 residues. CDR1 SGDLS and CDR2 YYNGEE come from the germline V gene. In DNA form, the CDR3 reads TGTGCCAGCAGTCTAGGGGCAGAACTGATCTATGGCTCCACCTTC. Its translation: CASSLGAELIYGSTF.

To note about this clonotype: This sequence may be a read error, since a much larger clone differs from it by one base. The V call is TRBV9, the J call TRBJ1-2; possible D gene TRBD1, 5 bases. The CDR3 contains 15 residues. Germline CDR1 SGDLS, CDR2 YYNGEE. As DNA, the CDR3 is TGTGCCAGCAGCCCCGAACCTCAGGGCCGCTATGGCTCCACCTTC. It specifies CASSPEPQGRYGSTF.

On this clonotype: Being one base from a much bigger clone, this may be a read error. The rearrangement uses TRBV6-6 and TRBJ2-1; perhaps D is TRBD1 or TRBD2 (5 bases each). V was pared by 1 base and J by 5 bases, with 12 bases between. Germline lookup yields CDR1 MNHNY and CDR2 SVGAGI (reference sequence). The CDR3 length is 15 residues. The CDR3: CASSYLGVGHNEQFF. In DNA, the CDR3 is TGTGCCAGCAGTTACTTGGGGGTAGGTCACAATGAGCAGTTCTTC.

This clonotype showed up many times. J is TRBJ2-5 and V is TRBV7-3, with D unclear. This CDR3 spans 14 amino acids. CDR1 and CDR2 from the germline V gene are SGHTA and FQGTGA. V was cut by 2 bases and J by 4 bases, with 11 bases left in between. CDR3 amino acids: CASSLSGVLETQYF. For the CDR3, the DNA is TGTGCCAGCAGCTTATCCGGCGTTCTAGAGACCCAGTACTTC.

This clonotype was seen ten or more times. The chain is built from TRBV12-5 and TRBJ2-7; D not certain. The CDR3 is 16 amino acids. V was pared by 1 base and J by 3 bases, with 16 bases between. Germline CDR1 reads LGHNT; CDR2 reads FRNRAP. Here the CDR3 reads CASGLARYGPSYEQYF. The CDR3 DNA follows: TGTGCTAGTGGTTTGGCTAGATATGGACCCAGCTACGAGCAGTACTTC. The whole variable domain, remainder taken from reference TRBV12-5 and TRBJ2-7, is DARVTQTPRHKVTEMGQEVTMRCQPILGHNTVFWYRQTMMQGLELLAYFRNRAPLDDSGMPKDRFSAEMPDATLATLKIQPSEPRDSAVYFCASGLARYGPSYEQYFGPGTRLTVT.

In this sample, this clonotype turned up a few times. The CDR3 sequence: CASSLEVTEAFF. CDR3 coding DNA: TGTGCCAGCAGCTTGGAGGTCACTGAAGCTTTCTTT. The chain recombines TRBV5-8 with TRBJ1-1; D gene ambiguous. CDR1 is SGHTS and CDR2 is YDEGEE in the germline V gene. The V gene lost 0 bases and the J gene lost 4 bases, with 4 bases spanning the gap. CDR3 length equals 12 residues.

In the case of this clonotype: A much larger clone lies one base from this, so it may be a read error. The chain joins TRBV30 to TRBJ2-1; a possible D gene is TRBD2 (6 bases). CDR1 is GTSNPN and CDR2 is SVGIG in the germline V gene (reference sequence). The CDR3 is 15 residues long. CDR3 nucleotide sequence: TGTGCCTGGAGGAGACCCGGGAGCTCCCACAATGAGCAGTTCTTC. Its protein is CAWRRPGSSHNEQFF.

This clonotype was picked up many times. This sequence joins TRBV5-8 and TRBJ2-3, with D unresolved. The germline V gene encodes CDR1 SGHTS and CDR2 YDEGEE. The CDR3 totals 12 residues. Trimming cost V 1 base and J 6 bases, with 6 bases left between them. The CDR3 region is CASSLSQDTQYF. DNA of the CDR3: TGTGCCAGCAGCTTGTCCCAGGATACGCAGTATTTT.